The present T cell receptor (beta chain) was sequenced within a study of cytomegalovirus exposure and HLA in healthy donors. CDR3 length: 16 residues. Trimming removed 0 bases from V and 5 bases from J; junction bases left unmatched: 2. From germline, CDR1 is MDHEN and CDR2 SYDVKM. As concerns this clone: Its antigen is as yet unknown.

The PCR contained 60 Vbeta and 13 Jbeta primers. Here immunoSEQ multiplex PCR was the method, and the copy in TCRdb shows in-frame clones only, minus some. The table records approximately 140,000 clones, around four fifths of them present only once. Study observations and caveats: It is likely that the observed cluster of highly shared sequence variants was a sequencing artifact.

The sequenced sample consisted of PBMCs. This sequence was found in a man aged 25 to 40 in good health and CMV-seronegative. V is TRBV28 and J is TRBJ2-1; 12 positions match TRBD2. The chain's CDR3 is CASSLWASGGDNEQFF. In DNA form, the CDR3 reads TGTGCCAGCAGTTTATGGGCTAGCGGGGGGGACAATGAGCAGTTCTTC. Based on the CDR3 plus reference TRBV28 and TRBJ2-1, the full variable domain is DVKVTQSSRYLVKRTGEKVFLECVQDMDHENMFWYRQDPGLGLRLIYFSYDVKMKEKGDIPEGYSVSREKKERFSLILESASTNQTSMYLCASSLWASGGDNEQFFGPGTRLTVL.